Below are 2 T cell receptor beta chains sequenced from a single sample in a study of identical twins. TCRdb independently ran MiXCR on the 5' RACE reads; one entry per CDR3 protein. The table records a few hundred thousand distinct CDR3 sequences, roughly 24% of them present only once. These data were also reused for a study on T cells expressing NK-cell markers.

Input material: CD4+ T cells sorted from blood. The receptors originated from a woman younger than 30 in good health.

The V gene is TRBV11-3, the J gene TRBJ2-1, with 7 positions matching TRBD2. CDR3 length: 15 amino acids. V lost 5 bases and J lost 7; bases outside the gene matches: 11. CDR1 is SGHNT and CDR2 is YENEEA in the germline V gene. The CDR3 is CASSPGLVGANEQFF. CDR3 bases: TGTGCCAGCAGCCCCGGACTAGTTGGTGCGAATGAGCAGTTCTTC.

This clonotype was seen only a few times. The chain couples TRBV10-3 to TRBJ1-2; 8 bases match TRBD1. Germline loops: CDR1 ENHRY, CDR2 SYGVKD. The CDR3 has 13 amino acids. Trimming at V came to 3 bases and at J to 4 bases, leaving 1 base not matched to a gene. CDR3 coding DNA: TGTGCCATCAGTGAAACAGGGGGCTATGGCTACACCTTC. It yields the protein CAISETGGYGYTF.